This T cell receptor beta chain was found in a study of identical twins. Findings and limits, study-wide: Beta out-of-frame sequences showed weaker excess sharing between twins.

Addition of a universal primer site occurred through template switching, and cDNA carried unique molecular identifiers. TCRdb independently ran MiXCR on the 5' RACE reads; one entry per CDR3 protein. Found here are some 590,000 distinct CDR3 sequences, 9.6% of them singletons; the top ten hold around 3%. Of note for this clonotype: Its antigen is undetermined.

This sample also appeared in a second study, on yellow fever vaccine responses in identical twins. From that report: Reportedly, the T cell response mounted by twins to vaccine seemed partly convergent, partly personalized.

The sample consisted of PBMCs. The origin of this receptor is a woman between 18 and 29 years old in good health.

This CDR3 is CSARMGDYQPQHF. The CDR3 DNA reads as TGCAGTGCAAGGATGGGGGATTATCAGCCCCAGCATTTT. The rearrangement uses TRBV20-1 and TRBJ1-5, with TRBD1 as a possible D gene (5 bases). The CDR3 runs 13 residues. Trimming removed 6 bases at V and 5 bases at J, with 14 bases between. Germline V CDR1 and CDR2: DFQATT, SNEGSKA (reference sequence).